These T cell receptor beta chains were read from a single sample in a study of T-cell reconstitution after alpha-beta-depleted transplantation in children. Using its own MiXCR run on the PCR reads, TCRdb lists one record per CDR3 protein. The sample yields roughly 400,000 distinct CDR3 sequences, about 45% seen once. Sequenced material: PBMCs, taken before TCRalphabeta/CD19-depleted stem cell transplant. These TCRs come from a girl under 10 years old with aplastic anemia, due to receive a stem cell transplant. CDR3s include the opening cysteine and the closing phenylalanine or tryptophan. Fields, in order: CDR3 DNA, CDR3 protein, V gene, J gene, CDR3 length, clone size, D gene. The D gene is left open where the match is weak. Clone size, where shown, is once, few, many, or a class for clones that have expanded.

cdr3_nt: TGTGCCACCAGTGATTCCATCGGCCAGGGGACGAACACCGGGGAGCTGTTTTTT
cdr3_aa: CATSDSIGQGTNTGELFF
v_call: TRBV24-1
j_call: TRBJ2-2
cdr3_length: 18
clone_size: few
d_call: .

cdr3_nt: TGCGCCAGCAGCTTGGTCAGGTGGACCCACAATGAGCAGTTCTTC
cdr3_aa: CASSLVRWTHNEQFF
v_call: TRBV5-1
j_call: TRBJ2-1
cdr3_length: 15
clone_size: .
d_call: .

cdr3_nt: TGCGCCAGCAGCGTAACTAGCGGGAGGAACAATGAGCAGTTCTTC
cdr3_aa: CASSVTSGRNNEQFF
v_call: TRBV5-1
j_call: TRBJ2-1
cdr3_length: 15
clone_size: few
d_call: TRBD2

cdr3_nt: TGCGCCAGCAGCGCCAGACAGGGGATGGATTCCGCTGAAGCTTTCTTT
cdr3_aa: CASSARQGMDSAEAFF
v_call: TRBV5-1
j_call: TRBJ1-1
cdr3_length: 16
clone_size: .
d_call: TRBD1

cdr3_nt: TGTGCCAGCAGTTTTTTCATTAGCGGGGGCCGGGCGACAGATACGCAGTATTTT
cdr3_aa: CASSFFISGGRATDTQYF
v_call: TRBV12-3/TRBV12-4
j_call: TRBJ2-3
cdr3_length: 18
clone_size: .
d_call: TRBD2

cdr3_nt: TGCAGCGTCAGAAAGGGCCCATCGGGCTATGAGCAGTTCTTC
cdr3_aa: CSVRKGPSGYEQFF
v_call: TRBV29-1
j_call: TRBJ2-1
cdr3_length: 14
clone_size: .
d_call: .

cdr3_nt: TGTGCCAGCAGTGTCCCCGCGACAGGGGGACCACCCCTCCACTTT
cdr3_aa: CASSVPATGGPPLHF
v_call: TRBV28
j_call: TRBJ1-6
cdr3_length: 15
clone_size: .
d_call: TRBD1

cdr3_nt: TGTGCCTGGAGTCAGGATTTCTACGAGCAGTACTTC
cdr3_aa: CAWSQDFYEQYF
v_call: TRBV30
j_call: TRBJ2-7
cdr3_length: 12
clone_size: .
d_call: .

cdr3_nt: TGCAGTGCTGCCGAACAAGAGACCCAGTACTTC
cdr3_aa: CSAAEQETQYF
v_call: TRBV20-1
j_call: TRBJ2-5
cdr3_length: 11
clone_size: few
d_call: .

cdr3_nt: TGCGCCAGCAGCTTGAAGACAGGGGGTAACGAGCAGTACTTC
cdr3_aa: CASSLKTGGNEQYF
v_call: TRBV5-1
j_call: TRBJ2-7
cdr3_length: 14
clone_size: few
d_call: TRBD1

cdr3_nt: TGTGCCAGTGGACCGGGACTGAATGAAAAACTGTTTTTT
cdr3_aa: CASGPGLNEKLFF
v_call: TRBV19
j_call: TRBJ1-4
cdr3_length: 13
clone_size: few
d_call: .